This TCR beta chain derives from a study of T cells after yellow fever vaccination. Study results and caveats: Clonotypes found in both CD4 and CD8 compartments made up a small share.

Production of TCR cDNA was by 5'RACE template switching, which also added a universal primer site and UMIs. TCRdb independently ran MiXCR on the 5' RACE reads; one entry per CDR3 protein. The sample includes some 350,000 distinct CDR3 sequences, around a tenth of them seen just once. A remark on this clonotype: Antigen unknown.

V lost 6 bases to trimming and J lost 4 bases, with 13 bases between them. This CDR3 has 14 amino acids. Per the germline V gene, CDR1 is SGHTA and CDR2 is FQGTGA. The J gene is TRBJ1-5, the V gene TRBV7-3, with TRBD1 as a possible D gene (5 bases). The sample was PBMCs, taken on the day of the first yellow fever vaccination. The origin of this receptor is a man younger than 35 who received the YFV17D yellow fever vaccine. The CDR3 spells CASSSTVPNQPQHF. CDR3 coding DNA: TGTGCCAGCAGTTCGACAGTTCCTAATCAGCCCCAGCATTTT.